The rows below give T cell receptor beta chains drawn from one sample of a study of CD8+ T cells in alopecia areata. Some clones are missing from TCRdb's copy, which holds only in-frame ones; the method was immunoSEQ multiplex PCR. The sample carries 85,000 to 110,000 clones, 55% recorded once. Sequences were obtained from CD4+ T cells sorted from blood. The receptors come from a human donor in good health. The CDR3 runs from the conserved cysteine through the conserved F or W. The order of the fields is clone size, D gene, J gene, V gene, CDR3 protein, CDR3 DNA. A D gene is named only where the DNA matches it firmly. Part of the rows lack a size; the others show once, few, many or a class for expanded clones.

clone_size: -; d_call: TRBD2; j_call: TRBJ2-5; v_call: TRBV29-1; cdr3_aa: CSVEGLAGGQVPQYF; cdr3_nt: TGCAGCGTTGAAGGACTAGCGGGGGGCCAGGTGCCCCAGTACTTC
clone_size: -; d_call: TRBD1; j_call: TRBJ1-1; v_call: TRBV29-1; cdr3_aa: CSVVVVAGGKDTEAFF; cdr3_nt: TGCAGCGTTGTGGTCGTGGCAGGGGGGAAGGACACTGAAGCTTTCTTT
clone_size: -; d_call: -; j_call: TRBJ1-1; v_call: TRBV25-1; cdr3_aa: CASSGLGVGTEAFF; cdr3_nt: TGTGCCAGCAGTGGGTTAGGGGTGGGCACTGAAGCTTTCTTT
clone_size: -; d_call: -; j_call: TRBJ2-7; v_call: TRBV6-5; cdr3_aa: CASSYSRGYEQYF; cdr3_nt: TGTGCCAGCAGTTACTCGCGGGGCTACGAGCAGTACTTC
clone_size: few; d_call: -; j_call: TRBJ2-6; v_call: TRBV5-1; cdr3_aa: CASSQESGTGANVLTF; cdr3_nt: TGCGCCAGCAGCCAGGAGTCCGGGACTGGGGCCAACGTCCTGACTTTC
clone_size: few; d_call: -; j_call: TRBJ1-1; v_call: TRBV27; cdr3_aa: CASRPRTGPRTRTEAFF; cdr3_nt: TGTGCCAGCAGACCGAGAACGGGGCCCCGTACCCGCACTGAAGCTTTCTTT
clone_size: -; d_call: -; j_call: TRBJ2-5; v_call: TRBV6-1; cdr3_aa: CATGWGGLQETQYF; cdr3_nt: TGTGCCACGGGATGGGGGGGCCTCCAAGAGACCCAGTACTTC
clone_size: -; d_call: -; j_call: TRBJ2-3; v_call: TRBV6-5; cdr3_aa: CASSHDRSTDTQYF; cdr3_nt: TGTGCCAGCAGTCACGACAGGTCCACAGATACGCAGTATTTT
clone_size: few; d_call: -; j_call: TRBJ1-2; v_call: TRBV6-5; cdr3_aa: CASSYSNSGYTF; cdr3_nt: TGTGCCAGCAGTTACTCCAATAGCGGCTACACCTTC
clone_size: -; d_call: TRBD1; j_call: TRBJ1-1; v_call: TRBV11-2; cdr3_aa: CASSRRTGSGTEAFF; cdr3_nt: TGTGCCAGCAGCCGAAGGACAGGCTCGGGAACTGAAGCTTTCTTT
clone_size: -; d_call: -; j_call: TRBJ2-3; v_call: TRBV5-4; cdr3_aa: CASSQGGGSTDTQYF; cdr3_nt: TGTGCCAGCAGCCAAGGGGGGGGGAGCACAGATACGCAGTATTTT
clone_size: few; d_call: -; j_call: TRBJ2-1; v_call: TRBV7-2; cdr3_aa: CASSVRAGSYNEQFF; cdr3_nt: TGTGCCAGCAGCGTCAGGGCGGGCTCCTACAATGAGCAGTTCTTC
clone_size: -; d_call: -; j_call: TRBJ2-7; v_call: TRBV7-9; cdr3_aa: CASSLNNRIYEQYF; cdr3_nt: TGTGCCAGCAGCTTAAACAACAGGATTTACGAGCAGTACTTC
clone_size: -; d_call: -; j_call: TRBJ1-1; v_call: TRBV28; cdr3_aa: CASSSTGEGNTEAFF; cdr3_nt: TGTGCCAGCAGTTCGACTGGGGAGGGGAACACTGAAGCTTTCTTT
clone_size: few; d_call: -; j_call: TRBJ2-2; v_call: TRBV15; cdr3_aa: CATSRDVGGPGELFF; cdr3_nt: TGTGCCACCAGCAGAGATGTAGGAGGCCCCGGGGAGCTGTTTTTT
clone_size: -; d_call: -; j_call: TRBJ1-6; v_call: TRBV2; cdr3_aa: CASMRTELNSPLHF; cdr3_nt: TGTGCCAGCATGAGGACAGAGCTTAATTCACCCCTCCACTTT
clone_size: -; d_call: TRBD1; j_call: TRBJ1-4; v_call: TRBV2; cdr3_aa: CASSYRGINEKLFF; cdr3_nt: TGTGCCAGCAGCTACAGGGGAATTAATGAAAAACTGTTTTTT
clone_size: -; d_call: -; j_call: TRBJ1-1; v_call: TRBV29-1; cdr3_aa: CSVGTQNTEAFF; cdr3_nt: TGCAGCGTTGGGACACAGAACACTGAAGCTTTCTTT
clone_size: few; d_call: -; j_call: TRBJ1-1; v_call: TRBV19; cdr3_aa: CASSIGKNTEAFF; cdr3_nt: TGTGCCAGTAGTATTGGGAAGAACACTGAAGCTTTCTTT
clone_size: -; d_call: -; j_call: TRBJ2-7; v_call: TRBV28; cdr3_aa: CASRTLTYEQYF; cdr3_nt: TGTGCCAGCAGGACACTAACCTACGAGCAGTACTTC
clone_size: -; d_call: -; j_call: TRBJ2-6; v_call: TRBV4-2; cdr3_aa: CASSQTGGANVLTF; cdr3_nt: TGTGCCAGCAGCCAAACGGGCGGGGCCAACGTCCTGACTTTC
clone_size: -; d_call: -; j_call: TRBJ1-1; v_call: TRBV25-1; cdr3_aa: CASSEWGTEAFF; cdr3_nt: TGTGCCAGCAGTGAATGGGGCACTGAAGCTTTCTTT
clone_size: -; d_call: -; j_call: TRBJ2-2; v_call: TRBV29-1; cdr3_aa: CSVVARATNTGELFF; cdr3_nt: TGCAGTGTGGTTGCCAGGGCGACGAACACCGGGGAGCTGTTTTTT
clone_size: few; d_call: -; j_call: TRBJ1-1; v_call: TRBV5-6; cdr3_aa: CASSFGGNTEAFF; cdr3_nt: TGTGCCAGCAGCTTTGGGGGGAACACTGAAGCTTTCTTT
clone_size: -; d_call: TRBD1; j_call: TRBJ2-1; v_call: TRBV11-1; cdr3_aa: CASSLSTGGLNEQFF; cdr3_nt: TGTGCCAGCAGCTTAAGTACAGGGGGCCTCAATGAGCAGTTCTTC
clone_size: -; d_call: -; j_call: TRBJ1-1; v_call: TRBV7-2; cdr3_aa: CASSLYSGAEAFF; cdr3_nt: TGTGCCAGCAGCTTATATTCGGGGGCTGAAGCTTTCTTT
clone_size: -; d_call: TRBD1; j_call: TRBJ1-6; v_call: TRBV30; cdr3_aa: CAWSVLGQGNSPLHF; cdr3_nt: TGTGCCTGGAGTGTACTCGGACAGGGAAACTCACCCCTCCACTTT
clone_size: few; d_call: -; j_call: TRBJ1-4; v_call: TRBV19; cdr3_aa: CATSSVEKLFF; cdr3_nt: TGTGCCACCTCGTCTGTTGAAAAACTGTTTTTT
clone_size: once; d_call: TRBD1; j_call: TRBJ2-7; v_call: TRBV5-6; cdr3_aa: CASSLGQGSSYEQYF; cdr3_nt: TGTGCCAGCAGTCTGGGACAGGGAAGCTCCTACGAGCAGTACTTC
clone_size: -; d_call: -; j_call: TRBJ1-4; v_call: TRBV6-5; cdr3_aa: CASRADDEKLFF; cdr3_nt: TGTGCCAGCAGGGCTGATGATGAAAAACTGTTTTTT
clone_size: -; d_call: -; j_call: TRBJ1-6; v_call: TRBV2; cdr3_aa: CASSDRPRLGLGSPLHF; cdr3_nt: TGTGCCAGCAGCGACCGGCCCCGCTTGGGGTTAGGATCACCCCTCCACTTT
clone_size: -; d_call: TRBD2; j_call: TRBJ2-7; v_call: TRBV6-5; cdr3_aa: CASSYQSGLAGDEQYF; cdr3_nt: TGTGCCAGCAGTTACCAGTCGGGACTAGCGGGGGACGAGCAGTACTTC
clone_size: -; d_call: -; j_call: TRBJ1-2; v_call: TRBV7-9; cdr3_aa: CASSLGRPTYGYTF; cdr3_nt: TGTGCCAGCAGCTTGGGAAGGCCTACCTATGGCTACACCTTC
clone_size: -; d_call: -; j_call: TRBJ2-7; v_call: TRBV4-3; cdr3_aa: CASSQDLTGVYEQYF; cdr3_nt: TGCGCCAGCAGCCAAGATCTAACAGGAGTCTACGAGCAGTACTTC